This T cell receptor beta chain comes out of a study of blood T cells in healthy people across ages. Across the whole study: Template switching caught about one barcoded beta molecule for each two T cells.

Study results and caveats: PBMCs went unsorted, and a conclusive naive versus antigen-experienced comparison was therefore prevented. The donors' CMV status was not determined, possibly confounding changes in expanded clonotypes.

A remark on this clonotype: Its antigen is unidentified. A read error may produce the germline difference seen at one junction end.

This CDR3 is built from 13 residues. Germline loops: CDR1 SGHTA, CDR2 FQGNSA. Together with a sample-barcoded 5' primer, a J-beta primer mix was included in a second PCR lasting about 7 to 12 cycles. Each sample yielded at least 2.5 million CDR3-containing paired-end reads. In TCRdb, the 5' RACE reads were re-called with MiXCR into one record per CDR3 protein. The sample holds hundreds of thousands of distinct CDR3 sequences, 30% to 45% seen once. This rearrangement joins TRBV7-2 to TRBJ1-2; D is possibly TRBD1 (6 bases). The sequenced sample consisted of blood. This clonotype was sampled from a man aged 18 to 29 in good health. Written as DNA, the CDR3 is TGTGCCCGCAGCTCCGACAGGAACGACGGCTACACCTTC. Its protein is CARSSDRNDGYTF.